These 19 T cell receptor beta chains share one sample of origin, sequenced in a study of PD-L1 blockade in urothelial cancer. The protocol was immunoSEQ multiplex PCR, while the TCRdb copy is restricted to in-frame clones and leaves out a portion. Of 50,000 or so clones in the sample, roughly 86% are singletons; the top ten hold roughly 17%. This specimen consisted of PBMCs, obtained around atezolizumab (anti-PD-L1) treatment. All receptors come from a man aged 60 to 69 with urothelial cancer.

Only one count was recorded for this clone. In DNA, the CDR3 is TGTGCCAGCAGCTTAGTGGCGGGGAGCGCCGGGGAGCTGTTTTTT. Its translation is CASSLVAGSAGELFF. V and J are TRBV11-3 and TRBJ2-2; weak D call: TRBD2 (6 bases). Trimming removed 1 base from V and 6 bases from J, with 12 bases in between. The length of the CDR3 is 15 residues. Germline V gene lookup returns CDR1 SGHNT and CDR2 YENEEA.

The rearrangement links TRBV4-1 to TRBJ1-3, with 7 bases identical to TRBD1. CDR1 is MGHRA, CDR2 YSYEKL, per germline. V lost 0 bases to trimming and J lost 4 bases; unmatched junction nucleotides: 6. The CDR3 has 16 residues. The CDR3 sequence is CASSQDQGEVGNTIYF. The CDR3 DNA reads as TGCGCCAGCAGCCAAGATCAGGGGGAGGTGGGAAACACCATATATTTT.

The chain joins TRBV7-9 to TRBJ2-3; 10 positions agree with TRBD2. Germline V gene lookup returns CDR1 SEHNR and CDR2 FQNEAQ (reference sequence). The CDR3 loop spans 14 amino acids. V lost 5 bases and J lost 5; bases outside the gene matches: 4. The DNA of the CDR3 is TGTGCCAGCAGCAAGAGCGGGGGGGGAGATACGCAGTATTTT. Translation gives CASSKSGGGDTQYF.

This rearrangement joins TRBV5-1 to TRBJ2-1; 9 bases fit TRBD2. CDR1 and CDR2 (germline): SGHRS, YFSETQ. CDR3 length: 15 residues. The trim removed 9 bases at V and 3 bases at J, leaving 10 bases unmatched. CDR3 nucleotides: TGCGCCACCACGGAGGCTAGCGGGATCTACAATGAGCAGTTCTTC. Amino acid sequence: CATTEASGIYNEQFF.

This clone was seen a single time. This chain connects TRBV11-3 to TRBJ1-1; the D is unclear. V lost 4 bases, J lost 2 bases, and 11 bases lay in between. The CDR3 totals 14 residues. CDR1 and CDR2 from the germline V gene are SGHNT and YENEEA. The CDR3: CASSSGIRNTEAFF. The DNA of the CDR3 is TGTGCCAGCAGCTCCGGGATTAGAAACACTGAAGCTTTCTTT.

The chain couples TRBV5-4 to TRBJ1-1, with unresolved D. V lost 1 base and J 3 bases, leaving 7 bases between the germline ends. The CDR3 contains 13 residues. Germline lookup yields CDR1 SGHNT and CDR2 YYREEE (reference sequence). The CDR3 is CASSLNRDTEAFF. The CDR3 coding sequence is TGTGCCAGCAGCTTGAACAGAGACACTGAAGCTTTCTTT.

This rearrangement joins TRBV27 to TRBJ1-2; possibly TRBD1 for D (6 bases). This CDR3 contains 16 residues. Trimming shortened V by 4 bases and J by 4 bases, and 19 bases separated the two germline ends. Germline V CDR1 and CDR2: MNHEY, SMNVEV (reference sequence). The CDR3 sequence is CASSYVHQGKVYGYTF. In nucleotides, the CDR3 is TGTGCCAGCAGTTACGTCCATCAGGGGAAGGTCTATGGCTACACCTTC.

J is TRBJ2-3 and V is TRBV14; D may be TRBD2 (5 bases). Per the germline V gene, CDR1 is SGHDN and CDR2 is FVKESK. Trimming took 0 bases from V and 1 from J, leaving 14 bases between them. CDR3 length: 17 residues. CDR3 sequence: CASSQDPRVTGTDTQYF. CDR3 nucleotide sequence: TGTGCCAGCAGCCAAGATCCGCGGGTAACGGGCACAGATACGCAGTATTTT. Drawing the rest from reference TRBV14 and TRBJ2-3, the complete variable domain is EAGVTQFPSHSVIEKGQTVTLRCDPISGHDNLYWYRRVMGKEIKFLLHFVKESKQDESGMPNNRFLAERTGGTYSTLKVQPAELEDSGVYFCASSQDPRVTGTDTQYFGPGTRLTVL.

The V call is TRBV4-3, the J call TRBJ2-2; TRBD2 matches at 8 bases. Losses at the gene ends were 3 bases for V and 8 bases for J; bases not matched to a gene: 11. CDR3 size: 16 residues. CDR1 is LGHNA and CDR2 is YSLEER in the germline V gene. CDR3 in amino acids: CASSQTAGLVSGELFF. DNA for the CDR3: TGCGCCAGCAGCCAGACAGCGGGACTAGTCTCTGGGGAGCTGTTTTTT.

The V gene is TRBV4-2, the J gene TRBJ2-1; 7 bases line up with TRBD2. The CDR3 loop spans 17 amino acids. The V segment lost 1 base and the J segment 3 bases; nucleotides outside the gene matches: 9. Germline values: CDR1 LGHNA, CDR2 YNFKEQ. Written as DNA, the CDR3 is TGTGCCAGCAGCCAAGTCGGCGCGGGAGAGTTCTACAATGAGCAGTTCTTC. This translates into CASSQVGAGEFYNEQFF.

This clone was seen only a few times. This rearrangement joins TRBV11-3 to TRBJ1-1; TRBD1 matches at 8 bases. Per the germline V gene, CDR1 is SGHNT and CDR2 is YENEEA. V lost 6 bases and J lost 4; bases outside the gene matches: 7. The CDR3 has 14 amino acids. The DNA of the CDR3 is TGTGCCAGCAGTATCGGACAGGGTAGCACTGAAGCTTTCTTT. The encoded protein is CASSIGQGSTEAFF. Complete variable domain (other parts from reference TRBV11-3 and TRBJ1-1): EAGVVQSPRYKIIEKKQPVAFWCNPISGHNTLYWYLQNLGQGPELLIRYENEEAVDDSQLPKDRFSAERLKGVDSTLKIQPAELGDSAVYLCASSIGQGSTEAFFGQGTRLTVV.

J is TRBJ2-7 and V is TRBV7-6; 8 nucleotides line up with TRBD1. The J segment lost 6 bases and the V segment lost 5 bases, leaving 18 bases of the junction unmatched. CDR3 size: 17 residues. Germline lookup yields CDR1 SGHVS and CDR2 FNYEAQ. CDR3 sequence: CASSQQPDRGAGVEQYF. CDR3 in DNA: TGTGCCAGCAGCCAACAACCTGACAGGGGAGCCGGGGTCGAGCAGTACTTC.

The rearrangement uses TRBV7-6 and TRBJ2-3, with D perhaps matching TRBD2 (5 bases). Germline-derived CDR1 and CDR2 are SGHVS and FNYEAQ. Between the trimmed V and J ends, which lost 6 bases and 6 bases, there was a span of 28 bases. The CDR3 is 18 residues long. The CDR3 is CASSLGRRRLLSWDTQYF. Here the CDR3 DNA reads TGTGCCAGCAGTTTGGGCAGGAGGCGGCTTCTCTCCTGGGATACGCAGTATTTT.

This clone has more than one count but fewer than ten. The CDR3 here is CAISESILTGNTIYF. The CDR3 nucleotides read TGTGCCATCAGTGAGTCGATACTTACTGGAAACACCATATATTTT. The chain recombines TRBV10-3 with TRBJ1-3; no clear D. The CDR3 totals 15 residues. Germline values: CDR1 ENHRY, CDR2 SYGVKD. Trimming pared 0 bases from V and 2 bases from J, leaving 8 bases between.

The chain recombines TRBV4-1 with TRBJ2-7; 14 positions agree with TRBD2. The CDR3 length is 19 residues. From germline, CDR1 is MGHRA and CDR2 YSYEKL. V gave up 3 bases and J gave up 1 base; unmatched junction bases: 11. CDR3 in amino acids: CASSQDPRLAGGPSYEQYF. CDR3 sequence (DNA): TGCGCCAGCAGCCAGGATCCGAGACTAGCGGGAGGGCCTTCCTACGAGCAGTACTTC.

Written as DNA, the CDR3 is TGTGCCTGGAGTGGAGTGGACAGGGTCCATTACGAGCAGTACTTC. Translated: CAWSGVDRVHYEQYF. The chain links TRBV30 to TRBJ2-7; 8 bases align to TRBD1. Germline lookup yields CDR1 GTSNPN and CDR2 SVGIG (reference sequence). This CDR3 region has 15 residues. V lost 1 base and J lost 4; bases outside the gene matches: 9.

The chain recombines TRBV5-1 with TRBJ1-4, with 8 bases matching TRBD1. The CDR3 is 17 amino acids. Germline CDR1 and CDR2: SGHRS and YFSETQ. V was pared by 2 bases and J by 0 bases, with 6 bases of the junction left unmatched. CDR3 DNA sequence: TGCGCCAGCAGCTTCGGCAGGGGGCTCGCAACTAATGAAAAACTGTTTTTT. It encodes CASSFGRGLATNEKLFF.

V is TRBV6-5 and J is TRBJ2-5; D is undetermined. Germline V gene lookup returns CDR1 MNHEY and CDR2 SVGAGI. Trimming removed 0 bases at V and 3 bases at J, with 8 bases between. This CDR3 region has 14 residues. CDR3 loop: CASSYSTAKETQYF. The CDR3 DNA is TGTGCCAGCAGTTACTCCACAGCAAAAGAGACCCAGTACTTC.

V and J are TRBV2 and TRBJ2-5; 7 bases are a match to TRBD1. The J call may be incorrect, as the DNA end agrees better with TRBJ2-7. The CDR3 contains 13 residues. Per germline, CDR1 SNHLY and CDR2 FYNNEI. CDR3 protein: CASIGGQPYEQYF. The CDR3 DNA sequence: TGTGCCAGCATTGGGGGACAGCCTTACGAGCAGTACTTC.